The clone carrying this TCR beta chain was observed a single time. This CDR3 is built from 15 residues. The trim removed 6 bases at V and 0 bases at J, leaving 6 bases unmatched. Germline V gene lookup returns CDR1 DFQATT and CDR2 SNEGSKA (reference sequence). The data originate from a study of CD8+CD57+ T cells in acquired aplastic anemia. Study as a whole: Mean yield of DNA from sorted CD4+ and CD8+ cells was about 3.2 ug.

Researchers used genomic DNA as the template to profile TCR beta VDJ and CDR3. In TCRdb, the reads were re-called with MiXCR into one record per CDR3 protein. The table records roughly 40,000 distinct CDR3 sequences, 65% to 70% of them present only once. The sample consisted of sorted CD4+, CD8+, or CD8+CD57+ T cells (not recorded which) from PBMCs. The rearrangement links TRBV20-1 to TRBJ2-1; 9 nucleotides agree with TRBD1. The origin of this receptor is a human donor in good health, serving as a control. The CDR3: CSASGQGSSYNEQFF. The CDR3 DNA is TGCAGTGCCAGCGGACAGGGGAGCTCCTACAATGAGCAGTTCTTC.